The sequence of this T cell receptor (beta chain) was determined in a study of blood T cell repertoires in COVID-19. The CDR3 totals 19 residues. With 2 bases clipped from V and 4 bases from J, the junction kept 18 bases outside the gene matches. Germline CDR1 MNHNS, CDR2 SASEGT. Using immunoSEQ multiplex PCR, the repertoire was profiled, and TCRdb retains in-frame clones only, with some absent. The sample has about 130,000 clones; 86% are singletons. The sequenced material came from peripheral blood. The rearrangement uses TRBV6-1 and TRBJ2-5; 8 bases are a match to TRBD1. This sequence was found in a woman in her 70s with COVID-19, enrolled during active disease. The CDR3, as DNA: TGTGCCAGCAGTGAAATTCAGCAGGGGGCGCGTCGTCTTCCAGAGACCCAGTACTTC. Encoded protein: CASSEIQQGARRLPETQYF.